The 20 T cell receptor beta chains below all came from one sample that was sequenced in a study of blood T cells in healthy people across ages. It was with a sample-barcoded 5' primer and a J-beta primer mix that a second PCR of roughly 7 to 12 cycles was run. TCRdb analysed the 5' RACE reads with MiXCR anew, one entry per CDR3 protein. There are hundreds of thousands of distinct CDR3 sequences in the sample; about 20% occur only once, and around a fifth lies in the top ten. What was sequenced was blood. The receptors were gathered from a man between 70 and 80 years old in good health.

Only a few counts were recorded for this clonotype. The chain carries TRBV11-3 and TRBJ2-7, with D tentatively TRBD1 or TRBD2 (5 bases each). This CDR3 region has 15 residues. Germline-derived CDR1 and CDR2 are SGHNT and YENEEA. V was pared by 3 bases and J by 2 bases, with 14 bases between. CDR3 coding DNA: TGTGCCAGCAGCTTCTCCGGGACCGGGACCTACGAGCAGTACTTC. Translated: CASSFSGTGTYEQYF.

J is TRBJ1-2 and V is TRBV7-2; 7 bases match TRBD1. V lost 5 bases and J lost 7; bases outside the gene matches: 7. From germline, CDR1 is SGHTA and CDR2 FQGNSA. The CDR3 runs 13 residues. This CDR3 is CASSPNRGAGYTF. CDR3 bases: TGTGCCAGCAGCCCCAACAGGGGCGCTGGCTACACCTTC.

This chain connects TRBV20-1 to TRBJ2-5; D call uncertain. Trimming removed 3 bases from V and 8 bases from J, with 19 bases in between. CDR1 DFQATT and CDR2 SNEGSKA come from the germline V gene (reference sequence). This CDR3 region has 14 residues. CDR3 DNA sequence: TGCAGTGCTAGTTTCAGCGCGGTTGCGAGAACCCAGTACTTC. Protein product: CSASFSAVARTQYF.

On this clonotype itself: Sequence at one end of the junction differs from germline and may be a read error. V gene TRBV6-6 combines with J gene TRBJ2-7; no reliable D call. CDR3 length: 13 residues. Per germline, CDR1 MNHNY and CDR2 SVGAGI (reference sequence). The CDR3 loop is CASSNSQTCEQYF. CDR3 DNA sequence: TGTGCCAGCAGTAACTCCCAGACCTGCGAGCAGTACTTC.

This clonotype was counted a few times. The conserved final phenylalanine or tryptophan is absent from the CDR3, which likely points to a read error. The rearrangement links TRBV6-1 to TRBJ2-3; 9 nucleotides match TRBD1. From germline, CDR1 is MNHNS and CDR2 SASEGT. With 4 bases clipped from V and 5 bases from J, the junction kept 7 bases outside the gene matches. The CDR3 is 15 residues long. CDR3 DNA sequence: TGTGCCAGCAGTGGTGAGGACAGGGGTATAGATACGCAGTATCTT. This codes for CASSGEDRGIDTQYL.

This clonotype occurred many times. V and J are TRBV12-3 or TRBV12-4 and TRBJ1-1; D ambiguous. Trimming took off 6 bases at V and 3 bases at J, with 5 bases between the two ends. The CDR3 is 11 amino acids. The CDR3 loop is CASRRDTEAFF. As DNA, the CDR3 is TGTGCCAGCAGGAGGGACACTGAAGCTTTCTTT.

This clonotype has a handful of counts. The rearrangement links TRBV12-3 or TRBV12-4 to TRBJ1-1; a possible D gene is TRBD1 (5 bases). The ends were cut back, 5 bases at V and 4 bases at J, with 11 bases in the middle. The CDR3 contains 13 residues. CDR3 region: CASSPRAGTEAFF. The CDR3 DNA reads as TGTGCCAGCAGTCCCAGGGCGGGCACTGAAGCTTTCTTT.

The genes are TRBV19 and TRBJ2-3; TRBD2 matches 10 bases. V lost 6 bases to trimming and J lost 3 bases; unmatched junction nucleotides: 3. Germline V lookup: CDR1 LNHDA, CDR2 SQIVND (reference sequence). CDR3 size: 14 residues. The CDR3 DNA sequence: TGTGCCAGTAGGTCTAGCGGGAGTACAGATACGCAGTATTTT. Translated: CASRSSGSTDTQYF.

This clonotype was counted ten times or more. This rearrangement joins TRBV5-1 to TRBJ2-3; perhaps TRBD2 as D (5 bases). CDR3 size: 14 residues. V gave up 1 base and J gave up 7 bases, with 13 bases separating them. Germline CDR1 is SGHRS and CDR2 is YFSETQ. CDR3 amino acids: CASSLTGETNTQYF. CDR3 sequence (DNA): TGCGCCAGCAGCTTGACCGGGGAAACGAATACGCAGTATTTT. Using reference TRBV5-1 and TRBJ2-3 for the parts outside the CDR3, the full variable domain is KAGVTQTPRYLIKTRGQQVTLSCSPISGHRSVSWYQQTPGQGLQFLFEYFSETQRNKGNFPGRFSGRQFSNSRSEMNVSTLELGDSALYLCASSLTGETNTQYFGPGTRLTVL.

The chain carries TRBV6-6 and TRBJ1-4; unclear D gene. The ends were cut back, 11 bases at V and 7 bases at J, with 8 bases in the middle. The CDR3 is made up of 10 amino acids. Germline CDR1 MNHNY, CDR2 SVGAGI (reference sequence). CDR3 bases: TGTGCCGGGCGGGGTGAAAAACTGTTTTTT. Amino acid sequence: CAGRGEKLFF.

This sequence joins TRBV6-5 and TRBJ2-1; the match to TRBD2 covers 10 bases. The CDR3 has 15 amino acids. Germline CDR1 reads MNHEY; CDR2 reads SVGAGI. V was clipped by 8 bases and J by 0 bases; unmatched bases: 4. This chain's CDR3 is CASGRTSGSYNEQFF. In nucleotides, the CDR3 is TGTGCCAGCGGGAGGACTAGCGGCTCCTACAATGAGCAGTTCTTC.

CDR3 in DNA: TGTGCCAGCACGGGGTTAAAAGGGGGGGCCGCAGAGACCCAGTACTTC. This encodes CASTGLKGGAAETQYF. The V gene is TRBV5-5, the J gene TRBJ2-5; D is perhaps TRBD2 (7 bases). The CDR3 has 16 residues. V gave up 6 bases and J gave up 4 bases, with 22 bases separating them. In germline, CDR1 is SGHKS, CDR2 YYEKEE (reference sequence).

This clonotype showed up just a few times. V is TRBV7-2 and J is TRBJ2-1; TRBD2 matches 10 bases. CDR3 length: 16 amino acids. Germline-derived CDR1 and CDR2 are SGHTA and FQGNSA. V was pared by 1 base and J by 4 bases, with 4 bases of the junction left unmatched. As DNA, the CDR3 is TGTGCCAGCAGCTTAGTTAAACTAGCGGGGTACAATGAGCAGTTCTTC. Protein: CASSLVKLAGYNEQFF. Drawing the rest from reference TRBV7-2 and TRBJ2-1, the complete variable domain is GAGVSQSPSNKVTEKGKDVELRCDPISGHTALYWYRQSLGQGLEFLIYFQGNSAPDKSGLPSDRFSAERTGGSVSTLTIQRTQQEDSAVYLCASSLVKLAGYNEQFFGPGTRLTVL.

The CDR3 is CSVPMSNYGYTF. The CDR3 bases are TGCAGCGTGCCCATGAGCAACTATGGCTACACCTTC. The chain combines TRBV29-1 with TRBJ1-2; no clear D. The CDR3 totals 12 residues. Trimming removed 6 bases from V and 2 bases from J, with 10 bases in between. Per the germline V gene, CDR1 is SQVTM and CDR2 is ANQGSEA.

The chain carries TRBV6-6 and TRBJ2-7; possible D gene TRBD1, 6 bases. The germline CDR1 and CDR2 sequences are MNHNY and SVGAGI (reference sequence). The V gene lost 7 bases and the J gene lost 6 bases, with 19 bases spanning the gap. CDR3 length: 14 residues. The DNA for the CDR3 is TGTGCCAGCAATCCTGAGAGGGGGAGAACCGAGCAGTACGTC. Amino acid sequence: CASNPERGRTEQYV.

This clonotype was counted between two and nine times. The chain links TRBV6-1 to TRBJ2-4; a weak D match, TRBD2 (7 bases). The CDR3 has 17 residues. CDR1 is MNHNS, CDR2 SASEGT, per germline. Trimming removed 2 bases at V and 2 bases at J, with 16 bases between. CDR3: CASSEYGGGASKNIQYF. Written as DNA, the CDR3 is TGTGCCAGCAGTGAATATGGTGGGGGGGCCTCCAAAAACATTCAGTACTTC.

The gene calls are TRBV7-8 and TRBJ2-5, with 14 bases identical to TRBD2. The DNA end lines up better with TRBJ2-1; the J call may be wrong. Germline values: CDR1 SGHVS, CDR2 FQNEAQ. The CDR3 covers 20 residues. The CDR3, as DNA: TGTGCCAGCAGCTTAATGAGACTCAGCCAGACTAGCGGGGGGGCCACCGAGCAGTTCTTC. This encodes CASSLMRLSQTSGGATEQFF.

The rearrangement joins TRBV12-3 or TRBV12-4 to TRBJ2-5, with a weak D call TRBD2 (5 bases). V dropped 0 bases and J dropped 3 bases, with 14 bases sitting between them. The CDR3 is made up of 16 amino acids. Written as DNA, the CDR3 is TGTGCCAGCAGTTTAGCGGGAGATTCAGTAAAAGAGACCCAGTACTTC. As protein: CASSLAGDSVKETQYF.

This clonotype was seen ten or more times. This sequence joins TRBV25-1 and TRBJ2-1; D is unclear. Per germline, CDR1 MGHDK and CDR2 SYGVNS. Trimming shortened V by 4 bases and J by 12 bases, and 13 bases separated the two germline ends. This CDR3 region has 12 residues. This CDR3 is CASSALTYRQFF. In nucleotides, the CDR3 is TGTGCCAGCAGTGCGTTGACTTACCGGCAGTTCTTC.

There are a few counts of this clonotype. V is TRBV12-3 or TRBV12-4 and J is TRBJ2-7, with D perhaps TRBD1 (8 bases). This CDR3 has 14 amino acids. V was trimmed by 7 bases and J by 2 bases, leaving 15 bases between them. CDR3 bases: TGTGCCAGCACAACGGGGGGACAGGCCTACGAGCAGTACTTC. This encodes CASTTGGQAYEQYF.